This record covers a single T cell receptor beta chain. Original methodology: Amplified reference gene primers provided the basis for estimating nucleated cell counts. Using immunoSEQ multiplex PCR, the repertoire was profiled, and TCRdb retains in-frame clones only, with some absent. V, J and clone size are taken as reported in that table, and D and trimming were inferred from the DNA itself. The sample has some 150,000 clones; approximately 83% are singletons. These data originate in a study of blood T cell repertoires in COVID-19. Study in general: Specimens from acute and convalescent COVID-19 originated in the United States, Italy and Spain.

Per the germline V gene, CDR1 is SGHDT and CDR2 is YYEEEE. Trimming cost V 0 bases and J 3 bases, with 7 bases left between them. The CDR3 consists of 14 residues. The sequencing sample was made of peripheral blood. The clonotype was recovered from a human donor in a cohort sampled during active COVID-19. This chain uses TRBV5-6 with TRBJ1-5; tentative D call: TRBD1 (5 bases). CDR3 nucleotides: TGTGCCAGCAGCTTGGGACAGCTCAATCAGCCCCAGCATTTT. Amino acid sequence: CASSLGQLNQPQHF.